Each of the 30 T cell receptor beta chains below was sequenced from the same sample in a study of shared clonotypes between healthy human individuals. Produced via immunoSEQ multiplex PCR; TCRdb's table is partial and in-frame only. The data show a few million clones, over 85% seen once. Naive CD8 cells were CD45RO-negative, positively selected for CCR7, excluding terminally differentiated effector memory CD45RA+ cells. Sequencing used naive CD8+ T cells from PBMCs. The source is a man younger than 30 in good health. Some clones in this sample may be carry-over from other donors' samples.

V gene TRBV5-6 combines with J gene TRBJ2-7, with D possibly called TRBD1 or TRBD2 (5 bases each). Trimming shortened V by 6 bases and J by 0 bases, and 16 bases separated the two germline ends. CDR3 length: 15 residues. CDR1 is SGHDT and CDR2 is YYEEEE in the germline V gene. CDR3 bases: TGTGCCAGCACCATGGGGACGGTCAGCTCCTACGAGCAGTACTTC. Translated, it gives CASTMGTVSSYEQYF.

About this clone itself: Other DNA sequences in the same sample also yield this CDR3. The chain joins TRBV25-1 to TRBJ2-2; unclear D gene. V was shortened by 3 bases and J by 6 bases, with 5 bases between the two germline ends. CDR3 length: 12 residues. The V gene's germline CDR1 is MGHDK and CDR2 SYGVNS. CDR3: CASSEIPGELFF. The CDR3 bases are TGTGCCAGCAGTGAGATCCCCGGGGAGCTGTTTTTT.

The rearrangement uses TRBV7-9 and TRBJ1-3; a weak D match, TRBD1 (5 bases). CDR1 is SEHNR, CDR2 FQNEAQ, per germline (reference sequence). The CDR3 sequence is 16 residues long. V was cut by 8 bases and J by 1 base, with 18 bases left in between. Here the CDR3 DNA reads TGTGCCAGCTTAGGGGTCACAGAGGGTTCTGGAAACACCATATATTTT. This translates into CASLGVTEGSGNTIYF.

A single count supports this clone. The chain employs TRBV5-6 and TRBJ1-1; weak D call: TRBD1 (6 bases). This CDR3 spans 15 amino acids. Germline V gives CDR1 SGHDT, CDR2 YYEEEE. The V end lost 1 base, the J end lost 3 bases, and 13 bases lay between the germline ends. CDR3 residues: CASSLRSRGYTEAFF. CDR3 sequence (DNA): TGTGCCAGCAGCTTGAGGTCGAGGGGGTACACTGAAGCTTTCTTT.

For this clone: A read error may be the cause here, since a much bigger clone is one base away. Additional DNA sequences in this sample encode the identical CDR3. The chain couples TRBV9 to TRBJ2-7; possibly TRBD1 for D (6 bases). Trimming removed 0 bases at V and 0 bases at J, with 7 bases between. The CDR3 covers 14 residues. CDR1 and CDR2 from the germline V gene are SGDLS and YYNGEE. The CDR3 region has the DNA TGTGCCAGCAGCGTAGGGGACAACTCCTACGAGCAGTACTTC. It codes for CASSVGDNSYEQYF.

The chain carries TRBV11-3 and TRBJ2-1; a weak D match, TRBD1 (6 bases). The CDR3 extends over 16 amino acids. V dropped 4 bases and J dropped 1 base, with 14 bases sitting between them. CDR1 is SGHNT, CDR2 YENEEA, per germline. The CDR3 region is CASSWSDRSSYNEQFF. CDR3 nucleotide sequence: TGTGCCAGCAGCTGGTCGGACAGATCATCCTACAATGAGCAGTTCTTC.

In this sample, this clone turned up a few times. The V gene is TRBV27, the J gene TRBJ1-1, with TRBD1 matching 8 bases. This CDR3 has 14 residues. Trimming cost V 6 bases and J 1 base; bases outside gene matches: 4. The germline V gene has CDR1 MNHEY and CDR2 SMNVEV (reference sequence). CDR3 bases: TGTGCCAGCAGCTGGACAGGGCCGAACACTGAAGCTTTCTTT. Translation gives CASSWTGPNTEAFF.

V and J are TRBV6-5 and TRBJ2-7, with unresolved D. V lost 2 bases to trimming and J lost 2 bases, with 7 bases between them. In germline, CDR1 is MNHEY, CDR2 SVGAGI. This CDR3 region has 13 residues. As DNA, the CDR3 is TGTGCCAGCAGTTACGACCAAACCTACGAGCAGTACTTC. Its translation is CASSYDQTYEQYF.

The CDR3 loop reads CASSSRRDFYNEQFF. In DNA form, the CDR3 reads TGTGCCAGCAGTTCCCGCCGGGACTTTTACAATGAGCAGTTCTTC. V gene TRBV6-1 combines with J gene TRBJ2-1; D might be TRBD2 (6 bases). V lost 5 bases and J 4 bases, leaving 15 bases between the germline ends. Looked up from germline, CDR1 is MNHNS and CDR2 is SASEGT. The CDR3 is 15 residues long.

V is TRBV6-6 and J is TRBJ2-7, with a possible D match to TRBD1 (5 bases). The CDR3 length is 14 residues. Looked up from germline, CDR1 is MNHNY and CDR2 is SVGAGI (reference sequence). Trimming pared 2 bases from V and 4 bases from J, leaving 12 bases between. The CDR3 loop reads CASSYTLTVYEQYF. The CDR3 bases are TGTGCCAGCAGTTACACCTTGACAGTGTACGAGCAGTACTTC.

This chain joins TRBV5-6 and TRBJ2-1; 8 bases agree with TRBD2. V was clipped by 4 bases and J by 7 bases; unmatched bases: 10. This CDR3 is built from 15 residues. Germline V lookup: CDR1 SGHDT, CDR2 YYEEEE. The CDR3 loop is CASSEGLAGINEQFF. CDR3 bases: TGTGCCAGCAGCGAGGGATTAGCGGGAATAAATGAGCAGTTCTTC. The full variable domain, with the rest looked up from reference TRBV5-6 and TRBJ2-1, is DAGVTQSPTHLIKTRGQQVTLRCSPKSGHDTVSWYQQALGQGPQFIFQYYEEEERQRGNFPDRFSGHQFPNYSSELNVNALLLGDSALYLCASSEGLAGINEQFFGPGTRLTVL.

This chain uses TRBV5-1 with TRBJ2-7; 7 bases are shared with TRBD1. From germline, CDR1 is SGHRS and CDR2 YFSETQ. The V gene end was trimmed by 5 bases and the J gene end by 7 bases; junction bases not matched to a gene: 15. The CDR3 sequence is 15 residues long. The CDR3 bases are TGCGCCAGCAGTTTCTCGACAGGGAACGTTTTGGAGCAGTACTTC. Translated, it gives CASSFSTGNVLEQYF.

Concerning this clone: The identical CDR3 is also encoded by other nucleotide sequences in the sample. The rearrangement links TRBV13 to TRBJ2-2; D unresolved. Trimming stripped 3 bases from V and 7 bases from J, with 6 bases between. The length of the CDR3 is 12 residues. The germline V gene encodes CDR1 PRHDT and CDR2 FYEKMQ (reference sequence). CDR3 DNA sequence: TGTGCCAGCAGCTTGGGGTTCGGGGAGCTGTTTTTT. Its protein product is CASSLGFGELFF.

CDR3 sequence: CASSLNFRSSYNSPLHF. The CDR3 DNA reads as TGTGCCAGCAGTTTAAATTTTCGGAGCTCCTATAATTCACCCCTCCACTTT. The chain combines TRBV28 with TRBJ1-6; no firm D call. This CDR3 has 17 residues. The germline gives CDR1 MDHEN, CDR2 SYDVKM. V was cut by 2 bases and J by 0 bases, with 11 bases left in between.

The V and J genes are TRBV15 and TRBJ2-7, with D perhaps matching TRBD1 (6 bases). The CDR3 runs 12 residues. V was pared by 5 bases and J by 3 bases, with 8 bases between. Germline CDR1 is LNHNV and CDR2 is YYDKDF (reference sequence). DNA of the CDR3: TGTGCCACCAGCCCCAGGGGCTACGAGCAGTACTTC. Translating gives CATSPRGYEQYF. Complete variable domain (other parts from reference TRBV15 and TRBJ2-7): DAMVIQNPRYQVTQFGKPVTLSCSQTLNHNVMYWYQQKSSQAPKLLFHYYDKDFNNEADTPDNFQSRRPNTSFCFLDIRSPGLGDTAMYLCATSPRGYEQYFGPGTRLTVT.

The V call is TRBV27, the J call TRBJ2-1; D tentatively fits TRBD1 or TRBD2 (6 bases each). Per the germline V gene, CDR1 is MNHEY and CDR2 is SMNVEV (reference sequence). With 5 bases removed from V and 9 bases from J, the gap between germline ends came to 20 bases. The CDR3 consists of 15 residues. The CDR3 region is CASSPWGRDDAEQFF. CDR3 nucleotides: TGTGCCAGCAGTCCCTGGGGGCGGGACGACGCTGAGCAGTTCTTC.

The V and J genes are TRBV7-6 and TRBJ1-5; no firm D call. Germline CDR1 is SGHVS and CDR2 is FNYEAQ. The germline V and J ends were trimmed by 5 bases and 0 bases, with 11 bases remaining between them. The CDR3 consists of 15 residues. DNA of the CDR3: TGTGCCAGCAGCCAAGACACCGATAGCAATCAGCCCCAGCATTTT. Translating it yields CASSQDTDSNQPQHF.

V gene TRBV14 combines with J gene TRBJ2-1; TRBD2 matches 10 bases. Losses at the gene ends were 1 base for V and 6 bases for J; bases not matched to a gene: 15. Looked up from germline, CDR1 is SGHDN and CDR2 is FVKESK. CDR3 length: 19 amino acids. Here the CDR3 DNA reads TGTGCCAGCAGCCAAGTCCCCTCCCCCGGGACTAGCGTCTCCAATGAGCAGTTCTTC. Amino acid sequence: CASSQVPSPGTSVSNEQFF.

The chain combines TRBV4-1 with TRBJ1-1; no clear D gene. CDR1 is MGHRA, CDR2 YSYEKL, per germline. The CDR3 loop spans 14 amino acids. V lost 1 base to trimming and J lost 7 bases, with 13 bases between them. The CDR3 loop is CASSQVRVPDEAFF. The CDR3 bases are TGCGCCAGCAGCCAAGTGAGGGTGCCAGATGAAGCTTTCTTT.

This chain links TRBV27 with TRBJ2-1; 7 positions agree with TRBD2. After removal of 3 bases from V and 9 bases from J, the junction contained 8 bases not matched to a gene. The CDR3 length is 14 residues. Germline CDR1 is MNHEY and CDR2 is SMNVEV (reference sequence). CDR3 sequence reads: CASSFIEREGEQFF. CDR3 bases: TGTGCCAGCAGTTTTATCGAGCGGGAAGGTGAGCAGTTCTTC.

On this clone itself: The sample holds other DNA sequences that translate to the same CDR3. The rearrangement joins TRBV19 to TRBJ1-1; D gene uncertain. CDR1 is LNHDA, CDR2 SQIVND, per germline (reference sequence). This CDR3 is built from 15 residues. Trimming removed 1 base at V and 0 bases at J, with 9 bases between. DNA of the CDR3: TGTGCCAGTAGTATAGCCCTCGGCATGAACACTGAAGCTTTCTTT. Its translation is CASSIALGMNTEAFF.

This chain connects TRBV10-3 to TRBJ1-4, with D hard to call. The CDR3 sequence is 19 residues long. The germline CDR1 and CDR2 sequences are ENHRY and SYGVKD. V was clipped by 2 bases and J by 1 base, with 20 bases between them. CDR3 region: CAISEDGFSGVGTNEKLFF. CDR3 sequence (DNA): TGTGCCATCAGTGAGGACGGATTTAGTGGGGTCGGAACTAATGAAAAACTGTTTTTT.

This clone occurred once. Additional DNA sequences in this sample encode the identical CDR3. The CDR3 sequence is CASSLYTYNEQFF. CDR3 DNA sequence: TGTGCCAGCAGCCTCTACACCTACAATGAGCAGTTCTTC. This chain links TRBV13 with TRBJ2-1, with D uncertain. Germline CDR1 and CDR2: PRHDT and FYEKMQ (reference sequence). V dropped 5 bases and J dropped 2 bases, with 7 bases sitting between them. The CDR3 extends over 13 amino acids. The complete variable domain, with remaining parts taken from reference TRBV13 and TRBJ2-1, reads AAGVIQSPRHLIKEKRETATLKCYPIPRHDTVYWYQQGPGQDPQFLISFYEKMQSDKGSIPDRFSAQQFSDYHSELNMSSLELGDSALYFCASSLYTYNEQFFGPGTRLTVL.

This chain uses TRBV2 with TRBJ1-2; D gene uncertain. The CDR3 has 16 amino acids. Trimming took 0 bases from V and 4 from J, leaving 15 bases between them. Germline-derived CDR1 and CDR2 are SNHLY and FYNNEI. CDR3 loop: CASSEAIVLRAYGYTF. The CDR3 nucleotides read TGTGCCAGCAGTGAAGCTATAGTCCTCCGGGCCTATGGCTACACCTTC. Full variable domain (outside the CDR3, taken from reference TRBV2 and TRBJ1-2): EPEVTQTPSHQVTQMGQEVILRCVPISNHLYFYWYRQILGQKVEFLVSFYNNEISEKSEIFDDQFSVERPDGSNFTLKIRSTKLEDSAMYFCASSEAIVLRAYGYTFGSGTRLTVV.

The chain links TRBV27 to TRBJ1-5, with a possible D match to TRBD1 (6 bases). Germline V CDR1 and CDR2: MNHEY, SMNVEV (reference sequence). This CDR3 is built from 16 residues. Trimming took 3 bases from V and 0 from J, leaving 12 bases between them. The CDR3 is CASSFVGGHSNQPQHF. The CDR3, as DNA: TGTGCCAGCAGTTTTGTCGGGGGACATAGCAATCAGCCCCAGCATTTT.

For this clone: Distinct nucleotide sequences in the sample also encode this CDR3. The chain has TRBV19 and TRBJ2-1, with a tentative D call TRBD2 (5 bases). CDR3 length equals 15 residues. The V end lost 2 bases, the J end lost 1 base, and 9 bases lay between the germline ends. Germline CDR1 is LNHDA and CDR2 is SQIVND (reference sequence). The CDR3 coding sequence is TGTGCCAGTAGTATATCCGGCGGGTCCTACAATGAGCAGTTCTTC. It encodes CASSISGGSYNEQFF.

This chain connects TRBV7-9 to TRBJ2-7; D may match TRBD1 or TRBD2 (5 bases each). Trimming took off 5 bases at V and 2 bases at J, with 13 bases between the two ends. This CDR3 contains 14 residues. Germline CDR1 SEHNR, CDR2 FQNEAQ (reference sequence). CDR3 amino acids: CASSRRDGTYEQYF. The DNA of the CDR3 is TGTGCCAGCAGCCGCCGGGACGGAACCTACGAGCAGTACTTC. Looking up the rest from reference TRBV7-9 and TRBJ2-7 gives the full variable domain: DTGVSQNPRHKITKRGQNVTFRCDPISEHNRLYWYRQTLGQGPEFLTYFQNEAQLEKSRLLSDRFSAERPKGSFSTLEIQRTEQGDSAMYLCASSRRDGTYEQYFGPGTRLTVT.

The chain has TRBV9 and TRBJ2-5; 8 nucleotides agree with TRBD2. With 4 bases clipped from V and 5 bases from J, the junction kept 7 bases outside the gene matches. The CDR3 has 14 amino acids. From germline, CDR1 is SGDLS and CDR2 YYNGEE. The CDR3 DNA reads TGTGCCAGCAGCCCGGGGGGGGCGCCCGAGACCCAGTACTTC. As protein: CASSPGGAPETQYF.

The chain has TRBV5-4 and TRBJ2-1; D remains ambiguous. There are 13 residues in the CDR3. The germline V gene encodes CDR1 SGHNT and CDR2 YYREEE (reference sequence). V was cut by 3 bases and J by 1 base, with 5 bases left in between. CDR3 loop: CASSSASYNEQFF. The CDR3, as DNA: TGTGCCAGCAGCTCGGCGTCCTACAATGAGCAGTTCTTC.

The genes are TRBV7-3 and TRBJ2-1; the D gene is possibly TRBD2 (6 bases). This CDR3 is 15 amino acids long. Germline assignment: CDR1 SGHTA and CDR2 FQGTGA. With 5 bases removed from V and 3 bases from J, the gap between germline ends came to 14 bases. CDR3 in DNA: TGTGCCAGCAGCACCTTAGCGGCCAGCTACAATGAGCAGTTCTTC. It translates to CASSTLAASYNEQFF.